This TCR beta chain was profiled in a study of blood T cells in healthy people across ages. Collection of 7.5 to 10 milliliters of peripheral blood was performed for each donor. This clonotype was detected ten times or more. Germline V gene sequence: CDR1 SGHTA, CDR2 FQGNSA. The CDR3 runs to 14 residues. Trimming cost V 6 bases and J 0 bases; bases outside gene matches: 4. The authors ran a second PCR of roughly 6 to 12 cycles using a sample-barcoded 5' primer and a J-beta primer mix. TCRdb called the 5' RACE reads again in MiXCR, with one record for every CDR3 protein. Counted here are 650,000 to 800,000 distinct CDR3 sequences, about 50% occurring once; the ten biggest clones make up roughly 12%.

This TCR came from an elderly woman in good health. Sequencing was done on a sample of blood. V and J are TRBV7-2 and TRBJ2-7; 8 bases align to TRBD1. The CDR3: CASSRTGSSYEQYF. The CDR3 nucleotides read TGTGCCAGCAGTCGGACAGGGAGCTCCTACGAGCAGTACTTC.